This T cell receptor beta chain appears in the sequencing data of a study of vaccination effects on CD4 cells after COVID-19. Study-level results: Marked clonal contraction was seen in infection- and vaccine-induced clones late after vaccination.

The CDR3 consists of 16 residues. The ends lost 3 bases at V and 5 bases at J; junction bases unmatched: 8. Germline lookup yields CDR1 SGHRS and CDR2 YFSETQ. As to this clone: Its antigen is not known.

Cells that had been cultured for 10 days were the source of isolated CD4+ T cells. The healthy vaccine recipients, who had no prior SARS-CoV-2 infection, showed negative nucleocapsid antibodies. Half-medium replacement with IL-2 medium occurred on days 3 and 7. The method was immunoSEQ multiplex PCR; TCRdb's version includes in-frame clones alone and lacks a portion of them. Of 65,000 to 80,000 clones in the sample, over 60% were seen once. This sequence originates from a human donor who received a COVID-19 vaccine. Sample: CD4+ T cells from PBMCs cultured without peptide, taken before COVID-19 vaccination. The rearrangement joins TRBV5-1 to TRBJ2-5; 12 bases are shared with TRBD1. For the CDR3, the DNA is TGCGCCAGCAGCTCCGGGACAGGGGGCTCCCGGGAGACCCAGTACTTC. Translated, it gives CASSSGTGGSRETQYF.